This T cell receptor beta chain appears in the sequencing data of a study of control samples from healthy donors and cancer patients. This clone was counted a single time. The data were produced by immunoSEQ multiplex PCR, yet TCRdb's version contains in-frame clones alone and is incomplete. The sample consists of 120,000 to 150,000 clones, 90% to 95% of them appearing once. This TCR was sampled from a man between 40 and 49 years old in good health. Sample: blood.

The CDR3 sequence is CASSLDYTYEQYF. The DNA for the CDR3 is TGTGCCAGCAGCTTGGACTACACCTACGAGCAGTACTTC. The chain employs TRBV5-4 and TRBJ2-7; D gene uncertain. The CDR3 consists of 13 residues. Germline CDR1 and CDR2: SGHNT and YYREEE (reference sequence). Trimming shortened V by 0 bases and J by 2 bases, and 6 bases separated the two germline ends.